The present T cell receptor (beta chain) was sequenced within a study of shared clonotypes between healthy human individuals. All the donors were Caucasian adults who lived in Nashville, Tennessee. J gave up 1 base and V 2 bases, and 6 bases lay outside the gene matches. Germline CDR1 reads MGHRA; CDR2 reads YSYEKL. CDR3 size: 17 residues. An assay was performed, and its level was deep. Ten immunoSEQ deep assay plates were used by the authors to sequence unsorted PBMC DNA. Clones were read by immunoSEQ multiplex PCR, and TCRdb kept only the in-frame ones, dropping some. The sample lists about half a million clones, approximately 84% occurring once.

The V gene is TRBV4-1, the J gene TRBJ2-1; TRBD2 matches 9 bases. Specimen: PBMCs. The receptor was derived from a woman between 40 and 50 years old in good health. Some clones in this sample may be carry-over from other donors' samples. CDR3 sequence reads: CASSQLAGVASYNEQFF. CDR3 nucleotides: TGCGCCAGCAGCCAATTAGCGGGAGTGGCGTCCTACAATGAGCAGTTCTTC.